Reported below is one T cell receptor beta chain. 60 Vbeta and 13 Jbeta primers were used in PCR. Produced via immunoSEQ multiplex PCR; TCRdb's table is partial and in-frame only. There are approximately 160,000 clones in the sample; roughly 80% occur only once, and 0.77% lies in the top ten. This record comes from a study of cytomegalovirus exposure and HLA in healthy donors. Germline V gene sequence: CDR1 MDHEN, CDR2 SYDVKM. V was cut by 7 bases and J by 2 bases, with 21 bases left in between. The CDR3 covers 17 residues. This TCR came from a woman aged 18-30 years in good health and CMV-seronegative. Sequencing was done on a sample of PBMCs. The chain uses TRBV28 and TRBJ2-1, with D perhaps matching TRBD1 (7 bases). CDR3 nucleotides: TGTGCCAGCACCCAGGGGGGTAGCGCAGGGGCCTACAATGAGCAGTTCTTC. Its translation: CASTQGGSAGAYNEQFF.